This entry concerns a single TCR beta chain. From germline, CDR1 is SEHNR and CDR2 FQNEAQ (reference sequence). CDR3 length: 19 residues. V lost 1 base and J lost 3; bases outside the gene matches: 14. This entry is derived from a study of blood T cell repertoires in COVID-19. Overall study context: Sites across the United States, Italy and Spain contributed samples from acute and convalescent COVID-19.

Authors' analysis steps: From reference gene primer amplification, estimates of nucleated cell counts were derived. Generated by immunoSEQ multiplex PCR, the TCRdb table keeps only in-frame clones and is missing some. For V, J and clone size, that table is used; D and trimming come from the DNA. This table holds roughly 120,000 clones, around 89% found once. The sequence derives from a woman aged 45-65 years with acute or convalescent COVID-19. This chain links TRBV7-9 with TRBJ2-3, with TRBD1 matching 9 bases. Material for sequencing was peripheral blood. CDR3 nucleotide sequence: TGTGCCAGCAGCTTAGACAGCTATCCGGGACAGGGAATTACAGATACGCAGTATTTT. Translating gives CASSLDSYPGQGITDTQYF.